This is a list of T cell receptor beta chains from one sample in a study of T cell repertoires in cytomegalovirus infection. Using its own MiXCR run on the reads, TCRdb lists one record per CDR3 protein. The sample lists under 90,000 distinct CDR3 sequences, around half occurring once. These receptors' targets are unknown. The sample was CD8+ T cells from cultured PBMCs, taken from culture after CMV antigen stimulation. The receptors shown here come from a human donor in good health (CMV status not recorded). Some clones in this sample may be carry-over from other donors' samples. Both conserved end residues are part of each CDR3. D genes are given only for firm matches. Expanded clones are given a class, and other clones once, few, many or no size at all.

CDR3	DNA	J	size	D	V
CASSLARERSGYTF	TGTGCCAGCAGCTTAGCGAGGGAAAGGAGTGGCTACACCTTC	TRBJ1-2	.	.	TRBV11-2
CASSSTAGQGAYEQYF	TGTGCCAGCAGCTCCACCGCGGGACAGGGGGCCTACGAGCAGTACTTC	TRBJ2-7	.	TRBD1	TRBV7-6
CASSDTGSGRRPQHF	TGTGCCAGCAGTGACACAGGGTCGGGGCGACGGCCCCAGCATTTT	TRBJ1-5	.	.	TRBV27
CASSLGRITLKLVF	TGTGCCAGCAGCTTAGGCAGGATTACACTGAAGCTAGTCTTT	TRBJ1-1	.	.	TRBV7-8
CASTERDLRYGYTF	TGTGCCAGCACCGAACGGGACTTGAGATATGGCTACACCTTC	TRBJ1-2	.	.	TRBV6-1
CASRGQVSNQPQHF	TGTGCCAGCAGGGGACAGGTTAGCAATCAGCCCCAGCATTTT	TRBJ1-5	few	TRBD1	TRBV12-3/TRBV12-4
CSVEASGGTDTQYF	TGCAGCGTTGAGGCTAGCGGGGGAACAGATACGCAGTATTTT	TRBJ2-3	many	TRBD2	TRBV29-1
CASSLRAAGATGELFF	TGTGCCAGCAGCTTAAGGGCAGCGGGGGCTACCGGGGAGCTGTTTTTT	TRBJ2-2	few	TRBD2	TRBV7-6
CASSSPLAGAYEQYF	TGTGCCAGCAGCTCTCCGCTAGCGGGGGCCTACGAGCAGTACTTC	TRBJ2-7	few	TRBD2	TRBV7-9
CASSDSPYQETQYF	TGTGCCAGCAGTGACAGCCCGTACCAAGAGACCCAGTACTTC	TRBJ2-5	.	.	TRBV6-6
CASSHYLAGGENTGELFF	TGTGCCAGCAGCCATTATCTAGCGGGGGGGGAGAACACCGGGGAGCTGTTTTTT	TRBJ2-2	.	TRBD2	TRBV4-1
CASSLGPGQPQHF	TGTGCCAGCAGCTTGGGGCCAGGGCAGCCCCAGCATTTT	TRBJ1-5	.	.	TRBV7-8
CAYGSDSNQPQHF	TGTGCTTACGGGAGTGATAGCAATCAGCCCCAGCATTTT	TRBJ1-5	.	.	TRBV28
CASSYSGGDVETQYF	TGTGCCAGCAGTTATAGCGGGGGGGACGTGGAGACCCAGTACTTC	TRBJ2-5	.	TRBD2	TRBV6-1
CASSLRERGARSTDTQYF	TGTGCCAGCAGCTTAAGGGAGCGGGGGGCTCGCAGCACAGATACGCAGTATTTT	TRBJ2-3	few	TRBD2	TRBV7-6
CASSLSPGQARETQYF	TGTGCCAGCAGTCTATCCCCGGGACAAGCAAGAGAGACCCAGTACTTC	TRBJ2-5	.	.	TRBV6-1
CASSPRDSSGNTIYF	TGTGCCAGCAGCCCCAGGGACAGCTCTGGAAACACCATATATTTT	TRBJ1-3	few	TRBD1	TRBV7-8
CASSDLTGGGNQPQHF	TGTGCCAGCAGTGATCTGACAGGGGGCGGCAATCAGCCCCAGCATTTT	TRBJ1-5	.	TRBD1	TRBV6-6
CASSSGSGGAQEQYF	TGTGCCAGCAGCTCTGGGAGCGGGGGGGCTCAAGAGCAGTACTTC	TRBJ2-7	many	TRBD2	TRBV7-6
CASSSPAATNEKLFF	TGTGCCAGCTCCTCCCCCGCCGCAACTAATGAAAAACTGTTTTTT	TRBJ1-4	few	.	TRBV5-5
CASSPRGRTYEQYF	TGTGCCAGCAGCCCCCGGGGCAGAACCTACGAGCAGTACTTC	TRBJ2-7	few	.	TRBV14
CASSPSSGVGYEQFF	TGTGCCAGCAGCCCATCTAGCGGGGTGGGCTATGAGCAGTTCTTC	TRBJ2-1	.	TRBD2	TRBV11-2
CASSLHPSGRSVLAEQFF	TGTGCCAGCAGCTTACACCCTAGCGGGCGGTCGGTTCTTGCTGAGCAGTTCTTC	TRBJ2-1	.	TRBD2	TRBV11-2
CASSPRTDRVHEQYF	TGTGCCAGCAGCCCCCGCACCGACAGGGTGCACGAGCAGTACTTC	TRBJ2-7	.	TRBD1	TRBV7-4
CSVVQGGYGYTF	TGCAGCGTAGTACAGGGAGGCTATGGCTACACCTTC	TRBJ1-2	once	.	TRBV29-1
CASLPAPGPPSNTEAFF	TGTGCCAGCCTCCCCGCCCCGGGGCCCCCAAGCAACACTGAAGCTTTCTTT	TRBJ1-1	.	.	TRBV7-3
CASSYSKQGRVYEQYF	TGTGCCAGCAGTTACTCGAAACAGGGAAGGGTCTACGAGCAGTACTTC	TRBJ2-7	.	.	TRBV6-5
CASRETGAVNSPLHF	TGTGCCAGCAGGGAGACAGGGGCTGTCAACTCACCCCTCCACTTT	TRBJ1-6	.	TRBD1	TRBV28
CASSHEYLRDSLYEQYF	TGTGCCAGCAGCCACGAATACCTCCGGGACTCGCTCTACGAGCAGTACTTC	TRBJ2-7	.	.	TRBV4-2
CASRRETGRQETQYF	TGTGCCAGCAGACGAGAGACAGGGCGGCAAGAGACCCAGTACTTC	TRBJ2-5	.	TRBD1	TRBV7-6
CASSNPGGGKYEQYF	TGTGCCAGCAGTAACCCTGGCGGGGGTAAATACGAGCAGTACTTC	TRBJ2-7	.	TRBD2	TRBV25-1
CASSSPGGAGPEAFF	TGTGCCAGCAGTTCCCCAGGGGGCGCGGGGCCTGAAGCTTTCTTT	TRBJ1-1	.	TRBD1	TRBV27
CASSLAGGRAYGEQYF	TGCGCCAGCAGCCTCGCTGGCGGGAGGGCATATGGGGAGCAGTACTTC	TRBJ2-7	.	TRBD2	TRBV5-1
CASKYRGGGNQPQHF	TGTGCCAGCAAGTACCGGGGCGGTGGCAATCAGCCCCAGCATTTT	TRBJ1-5	.	.	TRBV19
CASSERRLAGDNEQFF	TGTGCCAGCAGTGAAAGGCGACTAGCGGGAGACAATGAGCAGTTCTTC	TRBJ2-1	.	TRBD2	TRBV25-1
CSARTSGFSYEQYF	TGCAGTGCTAGAACTAGCGGGTTTTCCTACGAGCAGTACTTC	TRBJ2-7	.	TRBD2	TRBV20-1
CASSWEVPEAFF	TGTGCCAGCAGCTGGGAGGTACCTGAAGCTTTCTTT	TRBJ1-1	.	.	TRBV7-3
CASSVQGGSYEQYF	TGTGCCAGCAGTGTCCAGGGGGGGTCCTACGAGCAGTACTTC	TRBJ2-7	.	.	TRBV6-1
CASSSRDMPNEQFF	TGTGCCAGCAGCTCCCGGGACATGCCCAATGAGCAGTTCTTC	TRBJ2-1	.	.	TRBV7-6
CASSPARESPLHF	TGTGCCAGCAGCCCCGCCCGGGAGTCACCCCTCCACTTT	TRBJ1-6	few	.	TRBV12-3/TRBV12-4
CASSLIRGTYEQYF	TGTGCCAGCAGTTTAATCCGGGGTACGTACGAGCAGTACTTC	TRBJ2-7	.	.	TRBV27
CASSLGREGPDNNEQFF	TGTGCCAGCAGCTTAGGGCGGGAGGGTCCCGACAACAATGAGCAGTTCTTC	TRBJ2-1	.	TRBD2	TRBV7-8
CASTQPGLARDEQFF	TGTGCCAGCACTCAGCCGGGACTAGCGCGGGATGAGCAGTTCTTC	TRBJ2-1	.	TRBD2	TRBV12-3/TRBV12-4
CASSEDNQPQNF	TGTGCCAGCAGTGAAGACAATCAGCCCCAGAATTTT	TRBJ1-5	.	.	TRBV2
CASNKLPGESTEAFF	TGTGCCAGCAACAAACTTCCAGGGGAGAGCACTGAAGCTTTCTTT	TRBJ1-1	few	.	TRBV7-2
CASSVSGGPGHEQYF	TGTGCCAGCAGCGTAAGCGGGGGGCCCGGCCACGAGCAGTACTTC	TRBJ2-7	.	TRBD2	TRBV11-2
CSAPSVQETQYF	TGCAGTGCTCCTAGCGTTCAAGAGACCCAGTACTTC	TRBJ2-5	few	.	TRBV20-1
CASRPGRSYEQYF	TGTGCCAGCAGGCCGGGGCGTTCCTACGAGCAGTACTTC	TRBJ2-7	.	.	TRBV27
CASSTVIGDEQPQHF	TGTGCCAGCAGTACGGTTATAGGGGATGAGCAGCCCCAGCATTTT	TRBJ1-5	.	.	TRBV12-3/TRBV12-4
CASSQELVDNEQFF	TGTGCCAGCAGCCAAGAACTAGTGGACAATGAGCAGTTCTTC	TRBJ2-1	.	.	TRBV4-2